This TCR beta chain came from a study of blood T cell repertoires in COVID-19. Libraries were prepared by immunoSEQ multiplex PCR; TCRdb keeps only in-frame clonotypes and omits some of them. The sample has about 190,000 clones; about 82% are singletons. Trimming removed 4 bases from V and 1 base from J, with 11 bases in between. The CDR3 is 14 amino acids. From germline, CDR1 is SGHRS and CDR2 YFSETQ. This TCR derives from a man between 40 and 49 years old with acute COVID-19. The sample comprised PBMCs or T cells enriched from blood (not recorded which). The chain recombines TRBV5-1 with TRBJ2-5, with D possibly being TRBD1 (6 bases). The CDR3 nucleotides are TGCGCCAGCAGCCCACGGGACACCCAAGAGACCCAGTACTTC. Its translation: CASSPRDTQETQYF.